Each of the 22 T cell receptor beta chains below was sequenced from the same sample in a study of tumor-infiltrating lymphocytes in oesophageal squamous cell carcinoma. TCRdb passed the PCR reads through MiXCR, listing each CDR3 protein once. Found here are some 12,000 distinct CDR3 sequences, around 53% of them singletons; the top ten hold approximately 46%. Sequenced sample: esophageal tumor tissue. Receptors originate from a female donor with esophageal squamous cell carcinoma.

The chain couples TRBV11-1 to TRBJ2-7, with no clear D. The CDR3 is 13 amino acids. Trimming stripped 0 bases from V and 3 bases from J, with 6 bases between. Germline lookup yields CDR1 SGHAT and CDR2 FQDESV (reference sequence). The CDR3 spells CASSLAGRYEQYF. The CDR3 DNA reads as TGTGCCAGCAGCTTAGCGGGCCGCTACGAGCAGTACTTC.

V usage is TRBV6-2 or TRBV6-3 and J usage is TRBJ2-5; 11 bases agree with TRBD1. The V gene end was trimmed by 11 bases and the J gene end by 11 bases; junction bases not matched to a gene: 13. The CDR3 has 13 residues. Germline CDR1 MNHEY, CDR2 SVGEGT. Here the CDR3 reads CAGRDRGSGEQYF. In DNA, the CDR3 is TGTGCCGGCCGGGACAGGGGGTCGGGGGAGCAGTACTTC.

The chain combines TRBV7-3 with TRBJ1-2; 8 nucleotides agree with TRBD1. The J call may be wrong; the DNA end is better matched by TRBJ2-7. The CDR3 totals 14 residues. The V gene's germline CDR1 is SGHTA and CDR2 FQGTGA. CDR3 sequence: CASSLGTGAYEQYF. CDR3 bases: TGTGCCAGCAGCTTGGGGACAGGAGCCTACGAGCAGTACTTC.

The chain couples TRBV7-1 to TRBJ2-1; 11 nucleotides match TRBD2. The J call is uncertain, as TRBJ2-7 better fits the DNA end. TRBV7-1 is an open reading frame, and its role is uncertain. CDR3 length equals 16 residues. The CDR3 DNA sequence: TGTGCCAGCAGCACACGACTAGCGGGGAACTCCTACGAGCAGTACTTC. It codes for CASSTRLAGNSYEQYF.

This clonotype was seen a handful of times. Since no conserved phenylalanine or tryptophan closes the CDR3, a read error is the likely cause. It is unclear where the CDR3 begins or ends on the DNA, so no DNA is shown, and the CDR3 is as TCRdb lists it. The chain is built from TRBV7-6 and TRBJ2-7; TRBD2, as called in the table, went unchecked against the DNA. Germline V gene sequence: CDR1 SGHVS, CDR2 FNYEAQ. Counting both end residues, the CDR3 totals 17 amino acids. CDR3 region: CASSAGGGRDYGYTFGS.

The genes are TRBV7-4 and TRBJ1-1, with D perhaps matching TRBD1 or TRBD2 (6 bases each). The J call is doubtful: the DNA matches TRBJ2-7 better. CDR1 is SGHVT, CDR2 SQSDAQ, per germline. The CDR3 loop spans 17 amino acids. As DNA, the CDR3 is TGTGCCAGCAGCTTAGACGGGCCACAGGGAGGCGCGCCCGAGCAGTACTTC. This sequence encodes CASSLDGPQGGAPEQYF.

This sequence joins TRBV2 and TRBJ2-7; no firm D call. The germline gives CDR1 SNHLY, CDR2 FYNNEI. The V and J ends lost 3 bases and 2 bases respectively, with 5 bases between them. The CDR3 is 12 amino acids. The DNA of the CDR3 is TGTGCCAGCAGTGAGCTCACCTACGAGCAGTACTTC. Translating gives CASSELTYEQYF. Combining the CDR3 with reference TRBV2 and TRBJ2-7 gives the whole variable domain EPEVTQTPSHQVTQMGQEVILRCVPISNHLYFYWYRQILGQKVEFLVSFYNNEISEKSEIFDDQFSVERPDGSNFTLKIRSTKLEDSAMYFCASSELTYEQYFGPGTRLTVT.

On this clonotype itself: An end of the junction differs from the germline gene, which may be a read error. The chain carries TRBV12-3 or TRBV12-4 and TRBJ2-7; 9 nucleotides align to TRBD2. The CDR3 is 11 residues long. CDR3 in amino acids: CASSSGLALFF. CDR3 bases: TGTGCCAGCAGTTCGGGACTAGCTCTGTTCTTC.

This clonotype was detected many times. This chain connects TRBV5-5 to TRBJ2-1; TRBD1 is a possible D gene (6 bases). The J call may be faulty, since TRBJ2-7 better matches the DNA end. CDR1 and CDR2 (germline): SGHKS, YYEKEE (reference sequence). The CDR3 is 13 amino acids. CDR3 sequence (DNA): TGTGCCAGCAAGGAGGACAGAACTTACGAGCAGTACTTC. This sequence encodes CASKEDRTYEQYF.

On this clonotype: A read error may produce the germline difference seen at one junction end. The chain is built from TRBV15 and TRBJ2-1; unclear D gene. This CDR3 region has 13 residues. CDR1 and CDR2 (germline): LNHNV, YYDKDF (reference sequence). The CDR3 region is CATRRPGDNEQFF. For the CDR3, the DNA is TGTGCCACCCGCAGGCCAGGAGACAATGAGCAGTTCTTC.

The rearrangement joins TRBV7-3 to TRBJ2-1, with D possibly matching TRBD2 (7 bases). Germline V gene data show CDR1 as SGHTA and CDR2 as FQGTGA. The CDR3 runs 15 residues. Deletions cut 1 base from V and 5 bases from J, with 12 bases between. The CDR3, as DNA: TGTGCCAGCAGCTTAAGTCGGGGGGCCAACAATGAGCAGTTCTTC. Translating gives CASSLSRGANNEQFF.

CDR3 in DNA: TGTGCCAGCAGCTTAGCCTCGGACAGGGGGCGGGGTGAGCAGTTCTTC. Protein sequence: CASSLASDRGRGEQFF. This chain connects TRBV7-2 to TRBJ2-1; 11 bases are shared with TRBD1. This CDR3 region has 16 residues. Germline CDR1 reads SGHTA; CDR2 reads FQGNSA. V lost 0 bases and J lost 9; bases outside the gene matches: 7.

This chain connects TRBV12-3 or TRBV12-4 to TRBJ2-5, with 11 positions matching TRBD1. This CDR3 has 14 residues. With V trimmed by 6 bases and J by 5 bases, 5 bases remained unmatched. The CDR3 loop reads CASSWDRGAETQYF. The CDR3 DNA follows: TGTGCCAGCAGCTGGGACAGGGGGGCGGAGACCCAGTACTTC.

In its sample, this clonotype was seen once. In DNA form, the CDR3 reads TGTGCCAGCAGCTTATTGTTGGGGCAGGAGCAGTTCTTC. Protein: CASSLLLGQEQFF. J is TRBJ2-3 and V is TRBV7-3, with D tentatively TRBD1 (5 bases). With the DNA end fitting TRBJ2-1 better, the J assignment may be wrong. The CDR3 length is 13 residues. CDR1 and CDR2 from the germline V gene are SGHTA and FQGTGA.

The sample holds many counts of this clonotype. The CDR3 sequence: CASSSQGGSNGYTF. CDR3 coding DNA: TGTGCCAGCAGTTCGCAGGGGGGTTCTAATGGCTACACCTTC. This chain connects TRBV6-1 to TRBJ1-2; 7 nucleotides agree with TRBD1. Looked up from germline, CDR1 is MNHNS and CDR2 is SASEGT. Trimming took 5 bases from V and 6 from J; bases not matched to a gene: 9. CDR3 size: 14 residues.

This clonotype has only one observation. This rearrangement joins TRBV28 to TRBJ2-5; D ambiguous. CDR1 MDHEN and CDR2 SYDVKM come from the germline V gene. This CDR3 spans 18 amino acids. Trimming cost V 5 bases and J 2 bases, with 24 bases left between them. CDR3 nucleotides: TGTGCCAGCAGTCCCTTACCCCCGTCCTCCCTCCTACAAGAGACCCAGTACTTC. Its protein product is CASSPLPPSSLLQETQYF.

At least ten counts were recorded for this clonotype. The chain carries TRBV10-3 and TRBJ1-1, with D maybe TRBD1 (6 bases). Germline assignment: CDR1 ENHRY and CDR2 SYGVKD. Trimming removed 0 bases from V and 6 bases from J, with 14 bases in between. This CDR3 spans 15 amino acids. CDR3 amino acids: CAISESTEGGSEAFF. CDR3 nucleotide sequence: TGTGCCATCAGTGAGTCGACTGAGGGGGGGTCTGAAGCTTTCTTT.

The rearrangement uses TRBV24-1 and TRBJ2-3; D may be TRBD1 (5 bases). Germline V lookup: CDR1 KGHDR, CDR2 SFDVKD. V was shortened by 7 bases and J by 2 bases, with 12 bases between the two germline ends. CDR3 length equals 14 residues. CDR3 protein: CATSSRQFTDTQYF. CDR3 coding DNA: TGTGCCACCAGCTCTAGACAGTTCACAGATACGCAGTATTTT.

This clonotype was observed a handful of times. The junction departs from the called germline gene at one end, perhaps through a read error. This chain's CDR3 is CASSERSGRTKFF. CDR3 DNA sequence: TGTGCCAGCAGTGAACGAAGCGGGAGGACCAAGTTCTTC. V and J are TRBV6-1 and TRBJ2-4; 9 bases agree with TRBD2. The CDR3 extends over 13 amino acids. CDR1 and CDR2 (germline): MNHNS, SASEGT.

The chain joins TRBV7-6 to TRBJ2-6; TRBD1 might be the D (5 bases). CDR1 is SGHVS and CDR2 is FNYEAQ in the germline V gene. The CDR3 is 20 residues long. V was shortened by 2 bases and J by 1 base, with 21 bases between the two germline ends. CDR3 nucleotides: TGTGCCAGCAGCTTATACGGCAGGGTAAGCCCTGGATCTGGGGCCAACGTCCTGACTTTC. Translating it yields CASSLYGRVSPGSGANVLTF. The variable domain in full, completed from reference TRBV7-6 and TRBJ2-6, reads GAGVSQSPRYKVTKRGQDVALRCDPISGHVSLYWYRQALGQGPEFLTYFNYEAQQDKSGLPNDRFSAERPEGSISTLTIQRTEQRDSAMYRCASSLYGRVSPGSGANVLTFGAGSRLTVL.

This clonotype was counted ten times or more. This chain joins TRBV15 and TRBJ2-7; no definite D call. The CDR3 runs 14 residues. V lost 0 bases to trimming and J lost 0 bases, with 6 bases between them. Germline V lookup: CDR1 LNHNV, CDR2 YYDKDF (reference sequence). The CDR3 DNA follows: TGTGCCACCAGCAGAGACAGTAGCTCCTACGAGCAGTACTTC. Amino acid sequence: CATSRDSSSYEQYF. Looking up the rest from reference TRBV15 and TRBJ2-7 gives the full variable domain: DAMVIQNPRYQVTQFGKPVTLSCSQTLNHNVMYWYQQKSSQAPKLLFHYYDKDFNNEADTPDNFQSRRPNTSFCFLDIRSPGLGDTAMYLCATSRDSSSYEQYFGPGTRLTVT.

The chain has TRBV6-6 and TRBJ2-7; perhaps TRBD1 as D (5 bases). The J call is uncertain, as TRBJ2-1 better fits the DNA end. Germline CDR1 and CDR2: MNHNY and SVGAGI (reference sequence). This CDR3 has 13 amino acids. DNA for the CDR3: TGTGCCAGCAGTTACCCATGGACAAATGAGCAGTTCTTC. This gives the protein CASSYPWTNEQFF.